The rows below give T cell receptor beta chains drawn from one sample of a study of T cell responses to AZD1222 COVID-19 vaccine. Clones were sequenced by immunoSEQ multiplex PCR, and TCRdb holds only the in-frame ones, with some missing. The sample consists of about 130,000 clones, roughly nine tenths of them appearing once. The sequencing used peripheral blood, collected on day 0 of AZD1222 vaccination. Source of these receptors: an adult in good health. CDR3s include the opening cysteine and the closing phenylalanine or tryptophan. Each record gives: J gene, clone size, V gene, D gene, CDR3 DNA, CDR3 protein. The D gene is left open where the match is weak. Expanded clones get a size class; other rows say once, few or many, or leave the size out.

J gene: TRBJ1-5; clone size: -; V gene: TRBV30; D gene: -; CDR3 DNA: TGTGCCTGGAGTGTGGCTTGGGATCAGCCCCAGCATTTT; CDR3 protein: CAWSVAWDQPQHF
J gene: TRBJ2-2; clone size: -; V gene: TRBV24-1; D gene: -; CDR3 DNA: TGTGCCACCAGTCAAGAGCTGAACACCGGGGAGCTGTTTTTT; CDR3 protein: CATSQELNTGELFF
J gene: TRBJ2-3; clone size: -; V gene: TRBV11-2; D gene: -; CDR3 DNA: TGTGCCAGCAGCTTAGTAGCCATCCACACGCAGTATTTT; CDR3 protein: CASSLVAIHTQYF
J gene: TRBJ1-4; clone size: once; V gene: TRBV5-6; D gene: -; CDR3 DNA: TGTGCCAGCAGCACGGGTATGTGGGGAGAAAAACTGTTTTTT; CDR3 protein: CASSTGMWGEKLFF
J gene: TRBJ1-6; clone size: -; V gene: TRBV19; D gene: -; CDR3 DNA: TGTGCCAGTAGGACGAAGGCAGGGAGATCCAGCTCCTATAATTCACCCCTCCACTTT; CDR3 protein: CASRTKAGRSSSYNSPLHF
J gene: TRBJ1-4; clone size: -; V gene: TRBV28; D gene: TRBD1; CDR3 DNA: TGTGCCAGCAGTGAGTTGGGGACAGGAGCTAATGAAAAACTGTTTTTT; CDR3 protein: CASSELGTGANEKLFF
J gene: TRBJ1-1; clone size: -; V gene: TRBV28; D gene: -; CDR3 DNA: TGTGCCAGCAGTTTGACTTATGGGGGCGTGGGAGTGAACACTGAAGCTTTCTTT; CDR3 protein: CASSLTYGGVGVNTEAFF
J gene: TRBJ1-5; clone size: -; V gene: TRBV2; D gene: TRBD1; CDR3 DNA: TGTGCCAGCAGTGATCAAGGGGGCGTCCAGCCCCAGCATTTT; CDR3 protein: CASSDQGGVQPQHF
J gene: TRBJ1-6; clone size: -; V gene: TRBV27; D gene: -; CDR3 DNA: TGTGCCAGCAGTTCTGGAGAGGTCGAACCCCTCCACTTT; CDR3 protein: CASSSGEVEPLHF
J gene: TRBJ2-4; clone size: -; V gene: TRBV19; D gene: TRBD2; CDR3 DNA: TGTGCCAGTAGTATCCCGACTAGCGGGGTGGGGACCAAAAACATTCAGTACTTC; CDR3 protein: CASSIPTSGVGTKNIQYF
J gene: TRBJ1-2; clone size: -; V gene: TRBV28; D gene: -; CDR3 DNA: TGTGCCACCCGGGACTATGGCTACACCTTC; CDR3 protein: CATRDYGYTF
J gene: TRBJ1-6; clone size: -; V gene: TRBV6-5; D gene: -; CDR3 DNA: TGTGCCAGCAGTTACGGGGTTAATTCACCCCTCCACTTT; CDR3 protein: CASSYGVNSPLHF
J gene: TRBJ2-5; clone size: -; V gene: TRBV19; D gene: TRBD2; CDR3 DNA: TGTGCCAGTACCACGGGACTAGCGGGCCAAGAGACCCAGTACTTC; CDR3 protein: CASTTGLAGQETQYF
J gene: TRBJ2-5; clone size: -; V gene: TRBV2; D gene: TRBD2; CDR3 DNA: TGTGCCAGCAGGAGCGGGAGAGGGGAGACCCAGTACTTC; CDR3 protein: CASRSGRGETQYF
J gene: TRBJ2-5; clone size: -; V gene: TRBV2; D gene: -; CDR3 DNA: TGTGCCAGCACTCTAGCTGGGGAGACCCAGTACTTC; CDR3 protein: CASTLAGETQYF
J gene: TRBJ1-1; clone size: few; V gene: TRBV19; D gene: -; CDR3 DNA: TGTGCCAGTAGTATACGGCACCGGAACACTGAAGCTTTCTTT; CDR3 protein: CASSIRHRNTEAFF
J gene: TRBJ2-2; clone size: -; V gene: TRBV21-1; D gene: -; CDR3 DNA: TGTGCCAGCAGCAAAGATCAGGGGGAACTATCGAGCACCGGGGAGCTGTTTTTT; CDR3 protein: CASSKDQGELSSTGELFF
J gene: TRBJ2-2; clone size: -; V gene: TRBV28; D gene: TRBD2; CDR3 DNA: TGTGCCAGCGAGCGGGGGGAGAGGCGGGAGCTGTTTTTT; CDR3 protein: CASERGERRELFF
J gene: TRBJ2-7; clone size: -; V gene: TRBV7-2; D gene: TRBD1; CDR3 DNA: TGTGCCAGCAGCCCCAGGGGGGGACAGGGTTCGTACGAGCAGTACTTC; CDR3 protein: CASSPRGGQGSYEQYF
J gene: TRBJ2-1; clone size: -; V gene: TRBV4-1; D gene: -; CDR3 DNA: TGCGCCAGCAGCCAAGGTCAGGGGAGCAACAATGAGCAGTTCTTC; CDR3 protein: CASSQGQGSNNEQFF
J gene: TRBJ2-5; clone size: -; V gene: TRBV29-1; D gene: -; CDR3 DNA: TGCAGCGTTTCTCAGGGGCCGGAGACCCAGTACTTC; CDR3 protein: CSVSQGPETQYF
J gene: TRBJ2-3; clone size: -; V gene: TRBV9; D gene: -; CDR3 DNA: TGTGCCAGCAGCGTAGCGCGGGGCGCTGGAAACACAGATACGCAGTATTTT; CDR3 protein: CASSVARGAGNTDTQYF
J gene: TRBJ2-7; clone size: few; V gene: TRBV6-6; D gene: -; CDR3 DNA: TGTGCCAGCAGTCCCGCCGGGCCATCGACAGTTCGGTACGAGCAGTACTTC; CDR3 protein: CASSPAGPSTVRYEQYF
J gene: TRBJ2-1; clone size: -; V gene: TRBV19; D gene: -; CDR3 DNA: TGTGCCAGTACCCCAACCGGGACCAGGGGATACAATGAGCAGTTCTTC; CDR3 protein: CASTPTGTRGYNEQFF
J gene: TRBJ2-7; clone size: -; V gene: TRBV4-2; D gene: TRBD2; CDR3 DNA: TGTGCCAGCAGCCAAGATCCCCGGACTAGCGAGACTCAGTACTTC; CDR3 protein: CASSQDPRTSETQYF
J gene: TRBJ1-6; clone size: -; V gene: TRBV4-3; D gene: TRBD1; CDR3 DNA: TGCGCCAGCAGCCAAGAGGCAAACAGGGGAAGTTCACCCCTCCACTTT; CDR3 protein: CASSQEANRGSSPLHF
J gene: TRBJ1-3; clone size: -; V gene: TRBV5-6; D gene: -; CDR3 DNA: TGTGCCAGCAGCTTGGGAACAGGGTTTTCTGGAAACACCATATATTTT; CDR3 protein: CASSLGTGFSGNTIYF
J gene: TRBJ2-1; clone size: -; V gene: TRBV9; D gene: -; CDR3 DNA: TGTGCCAGCAGCGTAGCTAATGCTAGGAGCAATGAGCAGTTCTTC; CDR3 protein: CASSVANARSNEQFF
J gene: TRBJ2-1; clone size: -; V gene: TRBV10-3; D gene: TRBD1; CDR3 DNA: TGTGCCATCAGTTTCCGGGACAGGGGCAATGAGCAGTTCTTC; CDR3 protein: CAISFRDRGNEQFF
J gene: TRBJ2-3; clone size: -; V gene: TRBV7-3; D gene: -; CDR3 DNA: TGTGCCAGCAGCCCCAGCCGTGTTCTAGAAGTCACAGATACGCAGTATTTT; CDR3 protein: CASSPSRVLEVTDTQYF
J gene: TRBJ1-5; clone size: -; V gene: TRBV20-1; D gene: -; CDR3 DNA: TGCAGTGCTAGTAATAATCCTGTCCAGCCCCAGCATTTT; CDR3 protein: CSASNNPVQPQHF
J gene: TRBJ1-4; clone size: -; V gene: TRBV30; D gene: -; CDR3 DNA: TGTGCCTGGAGTGGGCCCGGAGAAAAACTGTTTTTT; CDR3 protein: CAWSGPGEKLFF
J gene: TRBJ2-3; clone size: -; V gene: TRBV18; D gene: -; CDR3 DNA: TGTGCCAGCTCACCCTGGACGACCGGCACAGATACGCAGTATTTT; CDR3 protein: CASSPWTTGTDTQYF
J gene: TRBJ1-2; clone size: -; V gene: TRBV19; D gene: -; CDR3 DNA: TGTGCCAGTAGGTGGGCAGTCGGCCATGGCTACACCTTC; CDR3 protein: CASRWAVGHGYTF
J gene: TRBJ1-5; clone size: once; V gene: TRBV6-1; D gene: -; CDR3 DNA: TGTGCCAGCAGTGAAGTAGCAGGTTATAGCAATCAGCCCCAGCATTTT; CDR3 protein: CASSEVAGYSNQPQHF
J gene: TRBJ2-4; clone size: once; V gene: TRBV28; D gene: -; CDR3 DNA: TGTGCCAGCAGTGGCCGGTACTTAGCCAAAAACATTCAGTACTTC; CDR3 protein: CASSGRYLAKNIQYF
J gene: TRBJ1-2; clone size: -; V gene: TRBV7-9; D gene: -; CDR3 DNA: TGTGCCAGCAGCTTAATGGAGAGCTATGGCTACACCTTC; CDR3 protein: CASSLMESYGYTF
J gene: TRBJ1-4; clone size: -; V gene: TRBV19; D gene: TRBD1; CDR3 DNA: TGTGCCAGTAGTCTAAGGGGGCGATTCGGCAGTGAAAAACTGTTTTTT; CDR3 protein: CASSLRGRFGSEKLFF
J gene: TRBJ2-2; clone size: -; V gene: TRBV2; D gene: TRBD1; CDR3 DNA: TGTGCCAGCAGACAGGGGACCACCGGGGAGCTGTTTTTT; CDR3 protein: CASRQGTTGELFF
J gene: TRBJ1-2; clone size: -; V gene: TRBV10-3; D gene: -; CDR3 DNA: TGTGCCATCAACGGAAACATTAACTATGGCTACACCTTC; CDR3 protein: CAINGNINYGYTF
J gene: TRBJ2-7; clone size: -; V gene: TRBV9; D gene: TRBD2; CDR3 DNA: TGTGCCAGCAGCTCGACTAGCGGGGGACTCTACGAGCAGTACTTC; CDR3 protein: CASSSTSGGLYEQYF
J gene: TRBJ1-2; clone size: -; V gene: TRBV28; D gene: -; CDR3 DNA: TGTGCCAGCAGTTTAGACAAACTCAGGCCTGGCTACACCTTC; CDR3 protein: CASSLDKLRPGYTF
J gene: TRBJ1-2; clone size: -; V gene: TRBV12-3/TRBV12-4; D gene: -; CDR3 DNA: TGTGCCAGTAAAAGGGGAGCCTCCTATGGCTACACCTTC; CDR3 protein: CASKRGASYGYTF
J gene: TRBJ1-2; clone size: -; V gene: TRBV19; D gene: -; CDR3 DNA: TGTGCCAGTAGTCCCACGCGACAGGCCTATGGCTACACCTTC; CDR3 protein: CASSPTRQAYGYTF
J gene: TRBJ1-3; clone size: -; V gene: TRBV30; D gene: -; CDR3 DNA: TGTGCCTGGATTTGGGGGCTGGACAGACTCTCCCCTGGAAACACCATATATTTT; CDR3 protein: CAWIWGLDRLSPGNTIYF
J gene: TRBJ2-5; clone size: -; V gene: TRBV7-2; D gene: -; CDR3 DNA: TGTGCCAGCAGCTTAGAGGGGCGGGAGACCCAGTACTTC; CDR3 protein: CASSLEGRETQYF
J gene: TRBJ2-7; clone size: -; V gene: TRBV19; D gene: -; CDR3 DNA: TGTGCCAGTAGTTTTTCCGGGACCTCCTACGAGCAGTACTTC; CDR3 protein: CASSFSGTSYEQYF
J gene: TRBJ1-6; clone size: -; V gene: TRBV7-2; D gene: -; CDR3 DNA: TGTGCCAGCAGCCCTAGGGACCCCTGGAATTCACCCCTCCACTTT; CDR3 protein: CASSPRDPWNSPLHF